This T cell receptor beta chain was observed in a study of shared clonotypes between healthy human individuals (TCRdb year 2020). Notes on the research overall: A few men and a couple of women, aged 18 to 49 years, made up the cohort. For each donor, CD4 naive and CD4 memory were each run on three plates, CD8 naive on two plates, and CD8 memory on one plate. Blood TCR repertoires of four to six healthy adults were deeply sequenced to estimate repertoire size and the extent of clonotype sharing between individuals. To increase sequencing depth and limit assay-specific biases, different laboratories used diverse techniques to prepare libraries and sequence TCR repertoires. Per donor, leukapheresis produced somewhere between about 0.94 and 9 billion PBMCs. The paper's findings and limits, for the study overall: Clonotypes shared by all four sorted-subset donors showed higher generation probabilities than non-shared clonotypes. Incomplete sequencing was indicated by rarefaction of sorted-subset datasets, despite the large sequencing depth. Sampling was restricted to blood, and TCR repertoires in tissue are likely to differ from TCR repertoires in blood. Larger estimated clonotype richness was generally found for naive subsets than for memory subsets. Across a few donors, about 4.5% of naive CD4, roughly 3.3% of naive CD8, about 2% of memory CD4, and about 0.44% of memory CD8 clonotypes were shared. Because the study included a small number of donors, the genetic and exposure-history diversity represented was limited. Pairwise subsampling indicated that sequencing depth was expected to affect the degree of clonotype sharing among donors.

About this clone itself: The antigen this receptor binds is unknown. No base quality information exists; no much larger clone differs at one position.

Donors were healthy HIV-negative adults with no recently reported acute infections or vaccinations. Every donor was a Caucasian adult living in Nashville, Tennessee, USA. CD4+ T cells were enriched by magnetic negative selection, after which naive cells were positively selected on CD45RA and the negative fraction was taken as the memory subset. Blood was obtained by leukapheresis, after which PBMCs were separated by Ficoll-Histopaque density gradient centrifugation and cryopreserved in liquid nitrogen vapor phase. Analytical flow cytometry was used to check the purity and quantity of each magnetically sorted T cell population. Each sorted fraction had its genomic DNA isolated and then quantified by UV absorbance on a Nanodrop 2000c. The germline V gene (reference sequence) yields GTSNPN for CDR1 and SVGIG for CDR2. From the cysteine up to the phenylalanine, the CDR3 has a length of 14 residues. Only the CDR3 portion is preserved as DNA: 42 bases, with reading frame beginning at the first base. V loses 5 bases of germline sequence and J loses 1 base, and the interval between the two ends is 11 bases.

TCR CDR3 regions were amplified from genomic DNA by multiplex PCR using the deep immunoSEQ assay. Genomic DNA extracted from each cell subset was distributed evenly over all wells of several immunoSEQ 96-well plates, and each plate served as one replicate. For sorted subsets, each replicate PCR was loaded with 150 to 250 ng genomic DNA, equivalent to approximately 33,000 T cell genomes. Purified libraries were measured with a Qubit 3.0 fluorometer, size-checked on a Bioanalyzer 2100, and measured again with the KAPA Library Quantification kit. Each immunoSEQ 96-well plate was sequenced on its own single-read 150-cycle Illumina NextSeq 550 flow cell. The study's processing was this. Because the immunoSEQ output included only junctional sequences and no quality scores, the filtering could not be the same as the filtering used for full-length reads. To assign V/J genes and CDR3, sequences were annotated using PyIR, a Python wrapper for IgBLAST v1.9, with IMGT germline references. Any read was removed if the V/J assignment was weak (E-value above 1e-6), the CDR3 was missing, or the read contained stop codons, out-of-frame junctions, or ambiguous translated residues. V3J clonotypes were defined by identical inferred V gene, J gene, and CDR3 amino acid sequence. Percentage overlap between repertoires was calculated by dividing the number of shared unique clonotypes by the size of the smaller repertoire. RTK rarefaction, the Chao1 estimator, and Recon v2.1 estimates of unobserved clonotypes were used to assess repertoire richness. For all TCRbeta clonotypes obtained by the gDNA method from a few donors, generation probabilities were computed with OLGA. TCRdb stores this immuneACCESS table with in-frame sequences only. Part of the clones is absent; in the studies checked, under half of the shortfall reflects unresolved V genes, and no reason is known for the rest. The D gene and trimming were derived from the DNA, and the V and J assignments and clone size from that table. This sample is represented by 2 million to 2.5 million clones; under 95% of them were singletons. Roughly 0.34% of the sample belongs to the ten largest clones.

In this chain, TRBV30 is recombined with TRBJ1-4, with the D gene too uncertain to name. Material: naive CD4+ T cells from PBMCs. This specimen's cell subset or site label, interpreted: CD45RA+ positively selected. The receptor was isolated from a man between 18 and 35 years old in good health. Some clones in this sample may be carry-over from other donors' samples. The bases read TGTGCCTGGGGCACCCGGAGAACTAATGAAAAACTGTTTTTT. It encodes CAWGTRRTNEKLFF. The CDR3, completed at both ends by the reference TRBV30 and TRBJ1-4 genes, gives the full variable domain SQTIHQWPATLVQPVGSPLSLECTVEGTSNPNLYWYRQAAGRGLQLLFYSVGIGQISSEVPQNLSASRPQDRQFILSSKKLLLSDSGFYLCAWGTRRTNEKLFFGSGTQLSVL.